This T cell receptor beta chain derives from a study of shared clonotypes between healthy human individuals. The study's findings and limits: Clonotype sharing among the donors was expected to vary with sequencing depth. Sampling used blood alone; tissue repertoires probably differ.

To note about this clone: Its target is unknown.

Under the authors' procedure: In the immunoSEQ data, sequences were junction-only and lacked quality scores, so filtering differed. Only in-frame clones appear in the TCRdb table, and some are missing; sequencing was by immunoSEQ multiplex PCR. Clone size and the V and J calls come from that table; the DNA yielded D and trimming. The sample yields over a million clones, roughly 96% seen once. V dropped 4 bases and J dropped 6 bases, with 10 bases sitting between them. Germline V gene lookup returns CDR1 SGHRS and CDR2 YFSETQ. The CDR3 is 13 amino acids. This chain connects TRBV5-1 to TRBJ2-2; D uncertain. The source is a man younger than 45 in good health. The sequenced sample was naive CD4+ T cells sorted from blood. This sample's subset: CD45RA+ positively selected. CDR3 loop: CASSTSDSGELFF. The CDR3 nucleotides read TGCGCCAGCAGCACCTCAGACTCCGGGGAGCTGTTTTTT.